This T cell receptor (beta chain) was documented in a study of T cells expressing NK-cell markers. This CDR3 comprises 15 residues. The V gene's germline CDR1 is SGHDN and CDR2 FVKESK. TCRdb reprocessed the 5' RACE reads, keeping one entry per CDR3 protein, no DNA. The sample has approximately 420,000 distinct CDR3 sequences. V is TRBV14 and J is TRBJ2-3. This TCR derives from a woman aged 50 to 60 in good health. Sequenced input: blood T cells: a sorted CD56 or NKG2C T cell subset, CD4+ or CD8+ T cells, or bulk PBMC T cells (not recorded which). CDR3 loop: CASSQGLSGTDTQYF.